Listed here is a single TCR beta chain. Its specificity is not known. Profiled with immunoSEQ multiplex PCR; TCRdb holds only in-frame clones, not every one. Of about 90,000 clones detected, 75% to 90% appear once; the ten largest clones hold roughly 0.22%. These data are taken from a study of OX40 agonist ivuxolimab in advanced cancers. This CDR3 comprises 16 residues. CDR1 and CDR2 (germline): SGHVS, FQNEAQ. Trimming took 0 bases from V and 0 from J; bases not matched to a gene: 1. Regarding the study as a whole: At 0.1 to 3.0 mg/kg, CD4+ and CD8+ blood T cells expanded clonally by week 6. The authors did not determine the antigen specificity of the expanded peripheral T cells.

The chain is built from TRBV7-8 and TRBJ2-3, with TRBD2 identical over 9 bases. This TCR was recovered from an adult with an advanced solid tumor such as melanoma, head and neck, liver or kidney cancer. Material: CD4+ or CD8+ T cells sorted from blood, obtained in a trial of the OX40 agonist ivuxolimab. CDR3 sequence: CASSLASGRSTDTQYF. In DNA form, the CDR3 reads TGTGCCAGCAGCTTAGCGAGCGGGAGGAGCACAGATACGCAGTATTTT.